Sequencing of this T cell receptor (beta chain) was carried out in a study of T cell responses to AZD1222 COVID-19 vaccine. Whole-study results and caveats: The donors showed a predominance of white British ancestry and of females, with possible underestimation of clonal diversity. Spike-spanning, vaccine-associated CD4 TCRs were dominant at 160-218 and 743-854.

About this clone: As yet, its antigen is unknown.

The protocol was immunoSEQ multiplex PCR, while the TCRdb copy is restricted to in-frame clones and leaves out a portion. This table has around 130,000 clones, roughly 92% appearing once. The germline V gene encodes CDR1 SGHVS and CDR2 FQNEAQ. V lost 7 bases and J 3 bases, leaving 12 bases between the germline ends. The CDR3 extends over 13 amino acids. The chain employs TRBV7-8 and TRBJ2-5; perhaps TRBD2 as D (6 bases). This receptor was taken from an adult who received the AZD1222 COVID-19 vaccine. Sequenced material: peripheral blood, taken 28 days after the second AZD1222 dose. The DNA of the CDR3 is TGTGCCAGCACCCTTAGCGGAGAAGAGACCCAGTACTTC. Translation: CASTLSGEETQYF.